Each of the 15 T cell receptor beta chains below was sequenced from the same sample in a study of OX40 agonist ivuxolimab in advanced cancers. The assay was immunoSEQ multiplex PCR, and TCRdb's table has in-frame clones only and misses some. The sample includes under 80,000 clones, 85% to 90% of them seen just once. The sequences come from CD4+ or CD8+ T cells sorted from blood, collected in a trial of the OX40 agonist ivuxolimab. Receptor source: an adult with an advanced solid tumor such as melanoma, head and neck, liver or kidney cancer.

This chain links TRBV10-3 with TRBJ1-2, with a weak D call TRBD1 (5 bases). V shed 0 bases and J shed 2 bases, with 13 bases lying between them. CDR1 is ENHRY, CDR2 SYGVKD, per germline. The CDR3 loop spans 16 amino acids. The chain's CDR3 is CAISESFGGNNYGYTF. For the CDR3, the DNA is TGTGCCATCAGTGAGTCTTTCGGGGGGAACAACTATGGCTACACCTTC.

The genes are TRBV6-5 and TRBJ2-7; TRBD2 aligns across 9 bases. V shed 0 bases, J shed 2 bases, and the junction held 2 bases outside the gene matches. Germline V gives CDR1 MNHEY, CDR2 SVGAGI. The CDR3 is 15 amino acids. The CDR3 spells CASSYSSSGTYEQYF. The CDR3 DNA is TGTGCCAGCAGTTACTCCTCTAGCGGGACCTACGAGCAGTACTTC.

The chain links TRBV6-1 to TRBJ1-1; D is ambiguous. CDR3 size: 13 residues. The germline CDR1 and CDR2 sequences are MNHNS and SASEGT. V dropped 2 bases and J dropped 5 bases, with 9 bases sitting between them. The CDR3 DNA reads TGTGCCAGCAGTGAAAGAATTGGAACTGAAGCTTTCTTT. Translating it yields CASSERIGTEAFF.

This clone was counted a few times. This rearrangement joins TRBV5-1 to TRBJ2-1; D uncertain. CDR3 size: 14 residues. Germline values: CDR1 SGHRS, CDR2 YFSETQ. Trimming took 0 bases from V and 7 from J, leaving 11 bases between them. The CDR3 coding sequence is TGCGCCAGCAGCTTGGCCAAGGCTTATAATGAGCAGTTCTTC. Residues: CASSLAKAYNEQFF.

This clone is a singleton in its sample. V is TRBV4-2 and J is TRBJ1-5; TRBD1 matches 11 bases. V lost 4 bases to trimming and J lost 0 bases; unmatched junction nucleotides: 11. The CDR3 has 19 residues. Germline CDR1 reads LGHNA; CDR2 reads YNFKEQ. In nucleotides, the CDR3 is TGTGCCAGCAGCCTCGATTGGACAGGGGGCGCGTCTAGCAATCAGCCCCAGCATTTT. Translated, it gives CASSLDWTGGASSNQPQHF.

The count of this clone is one. The chain uses TRBV4-1 and TRBJ2-3; 9 bases line up with TRBD2. The CDR3 consists of 16 residues. Germline CDR1 reads MGHRA; CDR2 reads YSYEKL. Trimming at V came to 3 bases and at J to 1 base, leaving 5 bases not matched to a gene. The CDR3 spells CASSHGLALGTDTQYF. The CDR3 coding sequence is TGCGCCAGCAGCCACGGACTAGCGCTCGGCACAGATACGCAGTATTTT.

The V call is TRBV5-5, the J call TRBJ1-1; TRBD1 aligns across 10 bases. Germline assignment: CDR1 SGHKS and CDR2 YYEKEE (reference sequence). The CDR3 contains 17 residues. Trimming removed 1 base from V and 3 bases from J; junction bases left unmatched: 9. In DNA form, the CDR3 reads TGTGCCAGCAGCTTGATCCCGGGACAGGGGAAGGACACTGAAGCTTTCTTT. Translation: CASSLIPGQGKDTEAFF.

This clone appeared a few times. The chain carries TRBV7-8 and TRBJ1-4; tentatively, D is TRBD1 (5 bases). The CDR3 runs 16 residues. Trimming cost V 3 bases and J 8 bases, with 19 bases left between them. Per the germline V gene, CDR1 is SGHVS and CDR2 is FQNEAQ. The CDR3 region is CASSFNRGRVGEKLFF. CDR3 bases: TGTGCCAGCAGCTTTAACCGTGGCAGGGTTGGCGAAAAACTGTTTTTT.

The chain carries TRBV27 and TRBJ2-5, with D possibly being TRBD2 (5 bases). The germline V gene encodes CDR1 MNHEY and CDR2 SMNVEV (reference sequence). Trimming stripped 5 bases from V and 5 bases from J, with 21 bases between. CDR3 length: 16 amino acids. CDR3: CASSGLRWPTRETQYF. DNA for the CDR3: TGTGCCAGCAGTGGACTTCGGTGGCCAACCAGGGAGACCCAGTACTTC.

The chain links TRBV7-2 to TRBJ2-3; D is unresolved. The CDR3 consists of 14 residues. The germline gives CDR1 SGHTA, CDR2 FQGNSA. The germline V and J ends were trimmed by 3 bases and 2 bases, with 9 bases remaining between them. CDR3 amino acids: CASSLMWNTDTQYF. CDR3 nucleotide sequence: TGTGCCAGCAGCTTGATGTGGAACACAGATACGCAGTATTTT.

V gene TRBV9 combines with J gene TRBJ1-1; possibly TRBD1 for D (5 bases). CDR3 length: 14 amino acids. V lost 0 bases and J lost 5, with 11 bases in between. Germline assignment: CDR1 SGDLS and CDR2 YYNGEE. The CDR3 DNA follows: TGTGCCAGCAGCGTAGGCCAGGGAAGAACTGAAGCTTTCTTT. It encodes CASSVGQGRTEAFF.

This clone was observed a few times. The genes are TRBV28 and TRBJ1-4; D is unresolved. Trimming cost V 5 bases and J 5 bases, with 12 bases left between them. Germline-derived CDR1 and CDR2 are MDHEN and SYDVKM. This CDR3 is built from 14 residues. CDR3 residues: CASSAAIINEKLFF. The DNA of the CDR3 is TGTGCCAGCAGTGCGGCCATAATCAATGAAAAACTGTTTTTT.

A single count supports this clone. The chain has TRBV14 and TRBJ2-5; the D is unclear. This CDR3 spans 13 amino acids. Per germline, CDR1 SGHDN and CDR2 FVKESK. Trimming left V 1 base short and J 2 bases short, with 5 bases between. The CDR3 DNA reads as TGTGCCAGCAGCCAAGGGCCTCAAGAGACCCAGTACTTC. This encodes CASSQGPQETQYF.

CDR3 residues: CASSSPSRGNTIYF. As DNA, the CDR3 is TGTGCCAGCAGTTCGCCGAGCCGGGGAAACACCATATATTTT. J is TRBJ1-3 and V is TRBV28, with D uncertain. Deletions cut 4 bases from V and 4 bases from J, with 11 bases between. CDR3 size: 14 residues. Germline values: CDR1 MDHEN, CDR2 SYDVKM.

The chain combines TRBV5-1 with TRBJ2-5, with no clear D. This CDR3 is built from 11 residues. The ends were cut back, 5 bases at V and 5 bases at J, with 7 bases in the middle. CDR1 is SGHRS and CDR2 is YFSETQ in the germline V gene. This chain's CDR3 is CASSFGETQYF. Written as DNA, the CDR3 is TGCGCCAGCAGTTTCGGCGAGACCCAGTACTTC. The whole variable domain, filled in from reference TRBV5-1 and TRBJ2-5, reads KAGVTQTPRYLIKTRGQQVTLSCSPISGHRSVSWYQQTPGQGLQFLFEYFSETQRNKGNFPGRFSGRQFSNSRSEMNVSTLELGDSALYLCASSFGETQYFGPGTRLLVL.